The TCR beta chain under discussion was sequenced for a study of blood T cell repertoires in COVID-19. Study overall: Whether acute or convalescent, the COVID-19 samples came from the United States, Italy and Spain. The analysed material was cDNA or gDNA that came from T cells, B-cell-depleted T cells, or PBMCs.

Under the authors' procedure: Amplified reference gene primers provided the basis for estimating nucleated cell counts. Assay: immunoSEQ multiplex PCR; the TCRdb copy retains only in-frame clones and omits some. Clone size and V and J calls were adopted from that table, with D and trimming inferred from the DNA. This table holds about 240,000 clones, 80% to 90% found once. Germline loops: CDR1 MDHEN, CDR2 SYDVKM. Germline trimming cut 8 bases from V and 1 base from J; bases unmatched to any gene: 12. CDR3 length equals 17 residues. The clonotype originates from a man aged 55 to 69 with acute or convalescent COVID-19. The sequenced sample was peripheral blood. The chain is built from TRBV28 and TRBJ1-5; TRBD1 matches at 9 bases. CDR3 protein: CASRTGVVGKSNQPQHF. The CDR3 nucleotides read TGTGCCAGCCGGACAGGGGTGGTCGGAAAAAGCAATCAGCCCCAGCATTTT.